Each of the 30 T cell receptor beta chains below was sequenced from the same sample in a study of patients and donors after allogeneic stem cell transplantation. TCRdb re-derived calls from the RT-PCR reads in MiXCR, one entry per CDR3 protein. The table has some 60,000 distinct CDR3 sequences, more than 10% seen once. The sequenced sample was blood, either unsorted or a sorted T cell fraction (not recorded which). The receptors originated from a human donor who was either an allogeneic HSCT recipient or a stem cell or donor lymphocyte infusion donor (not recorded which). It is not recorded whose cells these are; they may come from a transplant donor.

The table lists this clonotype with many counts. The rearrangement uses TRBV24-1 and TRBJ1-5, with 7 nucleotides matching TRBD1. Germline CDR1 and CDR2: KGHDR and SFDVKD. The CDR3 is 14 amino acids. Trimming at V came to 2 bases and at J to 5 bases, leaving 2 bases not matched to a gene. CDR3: CATSDYRGDQPQHF. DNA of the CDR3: TGTGCCACCAGTGATTACAGGGGAGATCAGCCCCAGCATTTT.

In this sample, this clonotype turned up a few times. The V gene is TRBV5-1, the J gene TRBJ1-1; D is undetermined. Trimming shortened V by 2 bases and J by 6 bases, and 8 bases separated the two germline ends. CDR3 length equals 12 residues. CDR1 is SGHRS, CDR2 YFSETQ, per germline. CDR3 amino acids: CASSLPTSEAFF. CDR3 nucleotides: TGCGCCAGCAGCTTACCGACTTCTGAAGCTTTCTTT.

The CDR3 loop reads CASSVADRQETQYF. The CDR3 region has the DNA TGTGCCAGCAGCGTAGCGGACAGGCAAGAGACCCAGTACTTC. The V gene is TRBV9, the J gene TRBJ2-5, with 7 bases identical to TRBD1. Germline values: CDR1 SGDLS, CDR2 YYNGEE. V gave up 0 bases and J gave up 2 bases; unmatched junction bases: 1. The CDR3 length is 14 residues.

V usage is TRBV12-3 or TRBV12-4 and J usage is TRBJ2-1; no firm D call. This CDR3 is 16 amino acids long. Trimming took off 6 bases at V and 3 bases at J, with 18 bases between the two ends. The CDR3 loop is CASSPASGRFYNEQFF. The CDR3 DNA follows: TGTGCCAGCAGCCCTGCTTCGGGCAGATTCTACAATGAGCAGTTCTTC.

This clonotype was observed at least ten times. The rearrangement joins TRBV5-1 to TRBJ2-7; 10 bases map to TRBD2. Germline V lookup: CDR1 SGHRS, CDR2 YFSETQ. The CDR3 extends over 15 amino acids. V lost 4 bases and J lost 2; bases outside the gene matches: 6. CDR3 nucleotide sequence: TGCGCCAGCAGCGTAAGGACTAGCGGAACCTACGAGCAGTACTTC. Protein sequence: CASSVRTSGTYEQYF.

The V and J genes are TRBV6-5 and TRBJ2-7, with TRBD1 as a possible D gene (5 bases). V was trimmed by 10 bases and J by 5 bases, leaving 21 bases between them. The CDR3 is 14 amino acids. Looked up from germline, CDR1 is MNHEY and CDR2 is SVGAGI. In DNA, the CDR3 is TGTGCCACCTCCTGGGGCGGACACGGGCACGAGCAGTACTTC. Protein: CATSWGGHGHEQYF.

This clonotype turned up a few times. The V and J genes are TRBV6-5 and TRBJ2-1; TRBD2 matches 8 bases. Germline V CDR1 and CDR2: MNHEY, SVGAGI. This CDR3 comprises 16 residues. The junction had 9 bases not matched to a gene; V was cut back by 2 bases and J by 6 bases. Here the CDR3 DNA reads TGTGCCAGCAGTTACACACTAGCGGTCGCGATCAATGAGCAGTTCTTC. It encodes CASSYTLAVAINEQFF.

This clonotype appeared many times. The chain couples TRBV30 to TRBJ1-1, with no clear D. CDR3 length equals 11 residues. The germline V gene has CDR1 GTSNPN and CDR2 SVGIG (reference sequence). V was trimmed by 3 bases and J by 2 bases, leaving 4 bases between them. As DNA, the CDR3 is TGTGCCTGGAGGGATAACACTGAAGCTTTCTTT. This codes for CAWRDNTEAFF. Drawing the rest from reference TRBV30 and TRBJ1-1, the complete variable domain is SQTIHQWPATLVQPVGSPLSLECTVEGTSNPNLYWYRQAAGRGLQLLFYSVGIGQISSEVPQNLSASRPQDRQFILSSKKLLLSDSGFYLCAWRDNTEAFFGQGTRLTVV.

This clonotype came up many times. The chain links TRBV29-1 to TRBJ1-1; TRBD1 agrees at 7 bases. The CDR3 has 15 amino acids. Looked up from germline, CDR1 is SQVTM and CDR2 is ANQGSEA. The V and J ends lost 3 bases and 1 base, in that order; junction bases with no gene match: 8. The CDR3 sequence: CSVETGKGENTEAFF. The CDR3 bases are TGCAGCGTTGAGACAGGGAAGGGAGAGAACACTGAAGCTTTCTTT.

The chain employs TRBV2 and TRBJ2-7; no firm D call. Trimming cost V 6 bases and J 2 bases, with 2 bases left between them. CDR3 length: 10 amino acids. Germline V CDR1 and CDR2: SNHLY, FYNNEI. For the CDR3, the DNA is TGTGCCAGCAGACCCTACGAGCAGTACTTC. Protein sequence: CASRPYEQYF.

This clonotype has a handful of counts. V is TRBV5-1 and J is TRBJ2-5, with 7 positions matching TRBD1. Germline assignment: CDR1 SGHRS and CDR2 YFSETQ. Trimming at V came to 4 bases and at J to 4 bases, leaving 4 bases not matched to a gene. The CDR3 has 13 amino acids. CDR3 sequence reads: CASSPYRGETQYF. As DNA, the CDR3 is TGCGCCAGCAGCCCTTACAGGGGAGAGACCCAGTACTTC.

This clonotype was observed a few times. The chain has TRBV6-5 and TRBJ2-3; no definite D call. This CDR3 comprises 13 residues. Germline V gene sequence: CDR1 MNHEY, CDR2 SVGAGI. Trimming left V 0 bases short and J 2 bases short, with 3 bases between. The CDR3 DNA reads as TGTGCCAGCAGTTACTCGGACACAGATACGCAGTATTTT. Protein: CASSYSDTDTQYF.

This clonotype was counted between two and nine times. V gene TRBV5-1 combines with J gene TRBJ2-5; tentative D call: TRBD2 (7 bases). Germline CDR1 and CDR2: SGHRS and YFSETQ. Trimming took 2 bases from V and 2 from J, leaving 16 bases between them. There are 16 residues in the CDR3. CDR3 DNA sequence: TGCGCCAGCAGCTTCCAGTCCGGGGGGCGGCAAGAGACCCAGTACTTC. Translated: CASSFQSGGRQETQYF.

CDR3 sequence: CASTLGLAAQETQYF. CDR3 coding DNA: TGTGCCAGCACCCTGGGACTAGCGGCCCAAGAGACCCAGTACTTC. The rearrangement joins TRBV6-1 to TRBJ2-5; 11 bases map to TRBD2. This CDR3 contains 15 residues. CDR1 is MNHNS and CDR2 is SASEGT in the germline V gene. V was clipped by 7 bases and J by 1 base; unmatched bases: 5.

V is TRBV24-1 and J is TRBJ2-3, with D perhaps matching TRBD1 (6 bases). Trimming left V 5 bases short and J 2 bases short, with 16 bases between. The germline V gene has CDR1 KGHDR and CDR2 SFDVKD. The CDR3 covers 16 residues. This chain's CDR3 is CATSVSGTLITDTQYF. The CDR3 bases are TGTGCCACCAGTGTATCCGGGACACTGATCACAGATACGCAGTATTTT.

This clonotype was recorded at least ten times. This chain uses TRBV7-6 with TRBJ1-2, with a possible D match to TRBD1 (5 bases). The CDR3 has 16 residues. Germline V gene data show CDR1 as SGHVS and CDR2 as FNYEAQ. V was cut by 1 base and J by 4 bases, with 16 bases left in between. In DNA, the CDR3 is TGTGCCAGCAGCTTAGAAGGGGTCAGGGATCCCTATGGCTACACCTTC. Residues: CASSLEGVRDPYGYTF. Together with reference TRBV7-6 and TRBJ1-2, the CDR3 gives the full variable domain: GAGVSQSPRYKVTKRGQDVALRCDPISGHVSLYWYRQALGQGPEFLTYFNYEAQQDKSGLPNDRFSAERPEGSISTLTIQRTEQRDSAMYRCASSLEGVRDPYGYTFGSGTRLTVV.

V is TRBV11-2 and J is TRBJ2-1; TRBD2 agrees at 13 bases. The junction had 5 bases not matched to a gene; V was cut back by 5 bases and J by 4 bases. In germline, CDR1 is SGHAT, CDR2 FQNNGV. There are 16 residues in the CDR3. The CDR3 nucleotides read TGTGCCAGCAGCCTTGGACTAGCGGGAGTATACAATGAGCAGTTCTTC. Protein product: CASSLGLAGVYNEQFF.

CDR3 loop: CASSKILGTGVLYEQYF. The CDR3 DNA reads TGTGCCAGCAGCAAAATCCTCGGGACAGGGGTGCTCTACGAGCAGTACTTC. The chain combines TRBV21-1 with TRBJ2-7; the table assigns TRBD1, which was not confirmed against the DNA. TRBV21-1 is noted as a pseudogene. This CDR3 comprises 17 residues.

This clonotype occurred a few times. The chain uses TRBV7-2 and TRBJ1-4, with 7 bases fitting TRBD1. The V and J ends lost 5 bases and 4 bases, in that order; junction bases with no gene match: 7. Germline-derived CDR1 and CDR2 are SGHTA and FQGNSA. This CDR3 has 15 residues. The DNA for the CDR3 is TGTGCCAGCAGCCAATTGACAGGGCTTAATGAAAAACTGTTTTTT. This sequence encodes CASSQLTGLNEKLFF.

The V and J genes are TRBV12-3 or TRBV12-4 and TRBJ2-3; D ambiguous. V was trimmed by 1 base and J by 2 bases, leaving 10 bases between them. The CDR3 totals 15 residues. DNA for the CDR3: TGTGCCAGCAGTTTAGGGGGTATGCACACAGATACGCAGTATTTT. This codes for CASSLGGMHTDTQYF.

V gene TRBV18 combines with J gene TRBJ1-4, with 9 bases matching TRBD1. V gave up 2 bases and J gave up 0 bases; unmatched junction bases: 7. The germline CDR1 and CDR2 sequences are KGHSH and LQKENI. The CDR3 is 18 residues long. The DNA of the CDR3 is TGTGCCAGCTCACCAGCGGGACAGGGAGGGACAACTAATGAAAAACTGTTTTTT. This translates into CASSPAGQGGTTNEKLFF. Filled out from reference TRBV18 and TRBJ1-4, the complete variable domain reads NAGVMQNPRHLVRRRGQEARLRCSPMKGHSHVYWYRQLPEEGLKFMVYLQKENIIDESGMPKERFSAEFPKEGPSILRIQQVVRGDSAAYFCASSPAGQGGTTNEKLFFGSGTQLSVL.

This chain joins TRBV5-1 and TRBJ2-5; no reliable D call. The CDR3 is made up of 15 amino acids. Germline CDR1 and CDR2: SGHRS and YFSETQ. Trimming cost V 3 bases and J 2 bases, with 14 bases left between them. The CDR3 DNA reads TGCGCCAGCAGCTGGATTGAACACCTTCAAGAGACCCAGTACTTC. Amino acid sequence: CASSWIEHLQETQYF. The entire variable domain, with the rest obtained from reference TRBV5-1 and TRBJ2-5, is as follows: KAGVTQTPRYLIKTRGQQVTLSCSPISGHRSVSWYQQTPGQGLQFLFEYFSETQRNKGNFPGRFSGRQFSNSRSEMNVSTLELGDSALYLCASSWIEHLQETQYFGPGTRLLVL.

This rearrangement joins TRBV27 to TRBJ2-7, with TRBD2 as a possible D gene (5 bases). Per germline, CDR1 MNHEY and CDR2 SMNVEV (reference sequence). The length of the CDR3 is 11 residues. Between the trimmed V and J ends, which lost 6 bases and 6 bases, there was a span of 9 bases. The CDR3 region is CASSRGGEQYF. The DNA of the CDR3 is TGTGCCAGCAGCCGGGGTGGCGAGCAGTACTTC.

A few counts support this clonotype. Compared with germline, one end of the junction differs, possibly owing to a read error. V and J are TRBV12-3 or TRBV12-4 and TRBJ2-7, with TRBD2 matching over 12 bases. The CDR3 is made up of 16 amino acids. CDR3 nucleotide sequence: TGTGCCAGCAGTTGGACTAGCGGGAAAACCCCCTACGAGCAGTGCTTC. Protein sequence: CASSWTSGKTPYEQCF.

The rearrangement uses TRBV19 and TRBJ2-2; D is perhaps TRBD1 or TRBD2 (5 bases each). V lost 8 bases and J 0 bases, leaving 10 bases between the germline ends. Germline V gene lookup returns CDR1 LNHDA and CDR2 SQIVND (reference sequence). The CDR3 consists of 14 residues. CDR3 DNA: TGTGCCAGTTGGGGACGGCCGAACACCGGGGAGCTGTTTTTT. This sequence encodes CASWGRPNTGELFF.

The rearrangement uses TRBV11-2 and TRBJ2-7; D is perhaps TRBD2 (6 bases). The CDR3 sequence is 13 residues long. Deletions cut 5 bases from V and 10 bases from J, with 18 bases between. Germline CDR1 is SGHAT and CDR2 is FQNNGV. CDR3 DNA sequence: TGTGCCAGCAGCACCGGGACTCCCGCCGTACAGTACTTC. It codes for CASSTGTPAVQYF.

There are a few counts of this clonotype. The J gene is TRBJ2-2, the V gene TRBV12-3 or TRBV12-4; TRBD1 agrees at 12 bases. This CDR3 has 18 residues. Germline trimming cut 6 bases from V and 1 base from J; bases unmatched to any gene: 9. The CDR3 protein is CASRSGTGGLRNTGELFF. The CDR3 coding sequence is TGTGCCAGCAGATCCGGGACAGGGGGCCTTCGGAACACCGGGGAGCTGTTTTTT.

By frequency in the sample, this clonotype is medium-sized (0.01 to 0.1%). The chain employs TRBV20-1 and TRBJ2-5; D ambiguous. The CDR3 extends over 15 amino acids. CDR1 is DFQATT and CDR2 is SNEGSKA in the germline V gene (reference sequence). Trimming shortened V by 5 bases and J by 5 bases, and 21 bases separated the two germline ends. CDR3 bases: TGCAGTGCTGACGAACGACTTCTAGAATGGGAGACCCAGTACTTC. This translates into CSADERLLEWETQYF.

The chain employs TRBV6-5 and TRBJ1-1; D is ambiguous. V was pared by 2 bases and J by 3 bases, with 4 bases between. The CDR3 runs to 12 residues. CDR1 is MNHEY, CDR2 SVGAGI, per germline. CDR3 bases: TGTGCCAGCAGTTACAGGTACACTGAAGCTTTCTTT. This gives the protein CASSYRYTEAFF.

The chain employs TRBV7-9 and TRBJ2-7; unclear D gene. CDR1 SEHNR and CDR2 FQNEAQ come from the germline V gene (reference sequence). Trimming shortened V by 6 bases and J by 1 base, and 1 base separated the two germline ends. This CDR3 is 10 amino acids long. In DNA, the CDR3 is TGTGCCAGCAGTTCCTACGAGCAGTACTTC. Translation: CASSSYEQYF. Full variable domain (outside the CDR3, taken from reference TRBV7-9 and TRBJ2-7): DTGVSQNPRHKITKRGQNVTFRCDPISEHNRLYWYRQTLGQGPEFLTYFQNEAQLEKSRLLSDRFSAERPKGSFSTLEIQRTEQGDSAMYLCASSSYEQYFGPGTRLTVT.